The present entry profiles one T cell receptor beta chain with its context. The antigen it recognizes is unknown. No qualities accompany the bases; no much larger clone lies one base away. TCRbeta CDR3 regions were amplified from genomic DNA by means of the immunoSEQ Assay, a bias-controlled multiplex PCR. Turning to the authors' computational methods: The number of nucleated cells in each sample was estimated from the amplification of reference gene primers within the assay. To quantify the absolute abundance of each unique TCRbeta CDR3 rearrangement, sequence reads were collapsed and filtered. For each sample, productive Simpson clonality was calculated by taking the square root of Simpson's diversity index across productive rearrangements. The table comes from immuneACCESS by way of TCRdb, which keeps in-frame sequences with V and J called. Part of the clones is missing from these tables; in studies checked, under half for an unresolved V gene and the rest for unknown reasons. V and J calls and clone size come straight from that table; D and trimming were deduced from the DNA. The sample records 200,000 to 250,000 clones, roughly 86% of which are singletons. The leading ten clones occupy under 2% of the sample.

The record originates from a study of blood T cell repertoires in COVID-19 (dated by TCRdb to the early 2020s). With regard to the full study: Collaborator samples came from the United States, Italy and Spain and covered acute and convalescent phases of COVID-19. The material from the prospective study consisted of cDNA or gDNA derived from T cells, B-cell-depleted T cells, or PBMCs. The dataset comprised deeply sampled blood TCRbeta repertoires from subjects exposed to, actively infected with, or recovered from COVID-19. A freely available public database, intended as a resource for researchers studying the immune response to SARS-CoV-2, is where the repertoires were released. The samples were drawn from two sources: the first 160 participants of the ongoing ImmuneRACE study, and 1,000 to 1,500 subjects contributed by 6 global collaborators. Nearly every sample came with metadata listing a de-identified subject ID, COVID-19 status, age in years and sex. HLA class I and class II types, where available, came from metadata supplied by the sample provider rather than from assay-based typing.

A distance of 11 bases separates the germline ends of V and J, which lose 1 base and 0 bases respectively. Counted from cysteine to phenylalanine, this CDR3 has 16 amino acids. Left in the record is the CDR3 DNA by itself, 48 bases read in frame from the first base. Via the germline V gene, CDR1 is MNHNS and CDR2 SASEGT. What the research found in general, with its limitations: The amount of clinical and demographic metadata varied by source and participant and was provided uncurated.

A second Seattle source provided samples from volunteer blood donors who had recovered from COVID-19. Collaborating institutions collected whole blood in K2EDTA tubes following their own protocols. For TCRbeta analysis, collaborators shipped samples in one of three forms: frozen whole blood, isolated PBMCs, or DNA extracted from either of those sample types. The TCR was taken from a woman aged 55-69 years who had recovered from COVID-19. The sequenced sample consisted of peripheral blood. The chain is made from TRBV6-1 and TRBJ2-3; TRBD2 is a weak D gene call, 6 bases matching. CDR3 reads: CASSEVGGPSTDTQYF. The sequenced DNA: TGTGCCAGCAGTGAAGTCGGGGGACCTAGCACAGATACGCAGTATTTT.